This T cell receptor beta chain is from a study of blood T cell repertoires in COVID-19. TCRdb's copy holds only in-frame clones and misses some; the assay was immunoSEQ multiplex PCR. The table shows 85,000 to 100,000 clones, with over 75% occurring only once. The ends were cut back, 5 bases at V and 6 bases at J, with 10 bases in the middle. This CDR3 is built from 13 residues. CDR1 is LNHDA, CDR2 SQIVND, per germline (reference sequence). This chain joins TRBV19 and TRBJ2-2; D is undetermined. The sequenced sample consisted of peripheral blood. The receptor was derived from a man aged 60 to 75 with acute or convalescent COVID-19. The DNA of the CDR3 is TGTGCCAGTAGTGCCCACACAGCCGGGGAGCTGTTTTTT. Translating gives CASSAHTAGELFF.